What follows is one T cell receptor beta chain and its context. This clone occurred once. It has no known antigen specificity. Compared with germline, one end of the junction differs, possibly owing to a read error. The record originates from a study of cytomegalovirus exposure and HLA in healthy donors (dated by TCRdb to about 2017). The study in broad terms: An earlier analysis of roughly 570 of the donors reported around 280 Gb of sequence data and roughly 120 million unique TCR beta sequences obtained from roughly 180 million T cells. Roughly 300 gigabases of sequencing data and tens of millions of unique TCR sequences were included in an early release covering about 700 HLA-typed donors. The genetic ancestry cluster associated with self-reported Caucasian donors included about 84% of the roughly 360 genotyped donors. The study aimed to test whether signatures of past pathogen exposure could be identified by cataloging public T cell receptors. The study profiled the T cell repertoires of under 850 subjects by immunosequencing and related them to cytomegalovirus serostatus. A separate validation cohort of more than 100 different subjects was used in addition to the roughly 670-subject first cohort. To predict cytomegalovirus infection status, the study combined high-throughput TCR immunosequencing, statistical association of individual TCRs with disease status, and machine learning. A later analysis re-examined previously published TCR beta repertoires from more than 600 donors and added high-resolution HLA genotyping to investigate patterns of TCR occurrence. Rather than using new phenotypic data, the later analysis identified candidate immune exposures from TCR beta sequences and from how often those sequences occurred across donors. An earlier analysis of some 500 of the donors applied high-throughput TCR beta sequencing to assess whether each TCR beta V gene segment acted as functional or pseudogenic. Donor age, sex, ethnicity and CMV serostatus were collected together with the repertoire data. A later genetic analysis took genome-wide SNP genotypes for about 65% of the roughly 670 donors and used that subset as a discovery cohort. Every discovery cohort repertoire had been produced on one sequencing platform. HLA typing included class I and class II loci at four-digit resolution. The number of donors typed differed by locus, with 629-630 for A, B, C, DRB1 and DQB1, more than 500 for DQA1, some 570 for DPA1, and roughly 450 for DPB1. A handful of DR-DQ haplotypes were handled as single units for association and clustering because linkage in the cohort was strong. Among about 410 genotyped donors of the cohort, an average of roughly 230,000 unique TCR beta nucleotide sequences was sequenced per donor, of which about 18% were non-productive. The paper's findings and limits, for the study overall: According to a later analysis, most CMV-associated TCR beta chains appeared to be HLA-restricted, and the HLA associations seemed to be driven largely by CMV exposure. A group of highly shared sequence variants was considered likely to be a technical artifact of the sequencing pipeline. In a later analysis, HLA-associated TCR beta chains were found to be more clonally expanded and to have lower generation probabilities than equally common non-associated chains. The earlier analysis of around 600 of the donors excluded 15 to 20 rarely observed V segments, including chromosome 9 orphons, because counts were too low. An earlier analysis of roughly 570 of the donors showed that most TCR beta V segments appeared in productive rearrangements either about 87% or about 30% of the time, which broadly matched IMGT annotations. Roughly uniform sequencing depth across donors was assumed in presence/absence analyses, although this assumption may not hold. When HLA alleles, especially DR and DQ, strongly co-occurred, TCR associations were difficult to assign to individual alleles. The 87-base-pair reads could not distinguish some IMGT-functional V segments, including TRBV6-2 and TRBV6-3, so those segments were excluded. In a later analysis, several top co-occurrence clusters were reported to appear linked to parvovirus B19, influenza, CMV and Epstein-Barr virus. In a later analysis, the rate of TCR association differed among HLA loci, with DRB1 alleles having the most associated TCRs and HLA-C alleles having the fewest. At a false discovery rate of 0.05, a later analysis linked 16,951 TCR beta sequences to specific HLA alleles. According to the authors, the approach could potentially be generalized to other disease states and immunological phenotypes. Cytomegalovirus status was reported to be diagnosed by the classifier with high specificity and sensitivity in both the original and validation cohorts. CMV serostatus was the only immune exposure information available for the cohort. The study listed 150 to 200 TCR beta chains as associated with cytomegalovirus. Because HLA typing was unavailable for some donors at each locus, only the typed subset was used in association tests. Linkage disequilibrium might explain the correlated functional status among segregating V segments, but an unknown experimental factor could not be excluded. Most TCR sequences were observed very rarely across donors, whereas some public TCRs were present in many individuals. A later genetic analysis reported fewer N-insertions in productive TCRs among donors in an Asian-associated ancestry cluster than the roughly 700-donor mean. Only TCR beta chains were sequenced in this cohort, and the absence of alpha or paired-chain data limited detectable features. A further reported finding was that TCR beta sequences accurately predicted the HLA-A and HLA-B alleles for most subjects in the first cohort. In a later genetic analysis, a missense DCLRE1C variant was associated with V-gene and J-gene trimming of TCR beta chains, and the association was replicated in an independent cohort. Three of the identified cytomegalovirus-associated TCR beta chains were confirmed in vitro to be specific for cytomegalovirus antigens.

The library came from the immunoSEQ multiplex PCR assay. The multiplex PCR relied on a mix of 60 forward primers for TCR Vbeta segments and 13 reverse primers for TCR Jbeta segments. A multiplex PCR assay on genomic DNA amplified the CDR3 region of rearranged TCR beta genes. Amplified TCR beta libraries were sequenced as 87-base-pair reads on the Illumina HiSeq System. Per the source publication's procedure: A later analysis counted about 82 million unique TCR beta chains across the 550 to 800 repertoires, and roughly 9.9 million of these chains were shared by at least two donors. To remove PCR and sequencing errors, raw reads were error-corrected and collapsed into unique sequences using a nearest-neighbor algorithm that merged closely related sequences. CDR3 sequences were aligned to IMGT reference sequences to assign V, D and J gene segments. Each retained sequence needed at least a six-nucleotide match to both a V gene segment and a J gene segment. Rearrangements were called productive when the CDR3 lacked stop codons and stayed in frame with V and J; all others were non-productive. CDR3 was defined according to IMGT convention as the region running from the second conserved V-encoded cysteine to the conserved J-encoded phenylalanine. The earlier analysis of fewer than 750 of the donors excluded sequences that lacked an unambiguous match to a single V gene segment. An earlier analysis of some 500 of the donors classified V segments as functional when productive rearrangements were above 56.7% and as segregating when the standard deviation between donors was above 5%. A statistical classification framework was developed to diagnose cytomegalovirus status using the catalog of TCR beta chain sequences. V and J gene assignment, in a later analysis, came from comparing TCR nucleotide sequences with IMGT/GENE-DB human TR gene sequences. The TCRdist pipeline was used in a later analysis to assign CDR3 sequences and most-parsimonious VDJ recombination scenarios. In a later analysis, each TCR beta chain was defined by its CDR3 amino acid sequence together with its V-gene family, and reads without a unique V-gene family were excluded. In a later analysis, approximately 590 highly shared, low-generation-probability nucleotide sequences were removed to address suspected cross-contamination and a sequencing artifact. In a later analysis, a clonal expansion index was calculated for each public chain from normalized within-repertoire ranks of inferred template counts. A later analysis computed generation probabilities with a VDJ recombination model fitted to out-of-frame rearrangements, and checked the results against IGoR. Hypergeometric tests were used in a later analysis to score TCR-TCR, TCR-HLA and TCR-CMV co-occurrence, with a repertoire-size bias correction applied to the TCR pairs. In a later analysis, false discovery rates were estimated by permuting HLA or CMV assignments 20 times. A later analysis grouped co-occurring TCRs with DBSCAN, adding TCRdist sequence similarity when clustering within HLA-allele-positive subsets. Repertoires with fewer than 30,000 or more than 120,000 public chains were left out of co-occurrence clustering, as were about 5 repertoires with anomalous nucleotide sharing. This immuneACCESS table, as held by TCRdb, lists in-frame sequences with V and J called but not all clones. Of the missing ones, under half trace to an unresolved V gene in checked studies; the others have no known cause. Clone size and the V and J calls come from that table; the DNA yielded D and trimming. The sample table contains approximately 100,000 clones; only one count was recorded for around three quarters of them. Of the sample, 5.2% falls within the top ten clones.

Based on the germline V gene, the CDR1 and CDR2 sequences are MNHEY and SVGAGI. Its CDR3 holds 12 amino acids, cysteine through phenylalanine. CDR3 DNA is the only sequence kept; it has 36 bases, read in frame from the first base. The cohort was made up of several hundred healthy bone marrow donors. At the time of sampling, every cohort member was nominally healthy, though immune exposures that went unrecorded were likely present. The donor tested CMV seropositive and was one of the 289 seropositive cohort members. A peripheral blood sample was provided by each donor, and peripheral blood mononuclear cells were used for TCR beta sequencing. Genomic DNA was extracted from the blood cell samples with the Qiagen DNeasy Blood Extraction Kit.

The rearranged segments are TRBV6-5 and TRBJ2-1; 8 bases in the junction line up with TRBD2. This TCR was recovered from a female donor in good health and CMV-seropositive. Sequencing input: PBMCs. The DNA reads TGTGCCAGCACTCCCGGTGGCGGGAGGCAAGTCTTC. It encodes CASTPGGGRQVF.